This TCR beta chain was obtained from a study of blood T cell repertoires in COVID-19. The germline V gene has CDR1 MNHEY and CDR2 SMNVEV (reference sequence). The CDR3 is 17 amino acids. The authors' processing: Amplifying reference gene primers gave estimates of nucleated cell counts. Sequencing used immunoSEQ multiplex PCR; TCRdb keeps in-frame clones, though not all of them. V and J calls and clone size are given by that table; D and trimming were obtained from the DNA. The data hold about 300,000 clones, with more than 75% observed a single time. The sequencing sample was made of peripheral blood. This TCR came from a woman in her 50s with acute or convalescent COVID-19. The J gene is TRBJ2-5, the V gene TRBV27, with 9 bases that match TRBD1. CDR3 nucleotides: TGTGTCATCTTACGGGGGACAGGGTTTCGACCTCAAGAGACCCAGTACTTC. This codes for CVILRGTGFRPQETQYF.